Each of the 20 T cell receptor beta chains below was sequenced from the same sample in a study of shared clonotypes between healthy human individuals. TCRdb's table, derived via immunoSEQ multiplex PCR, lists solely in-frame clones and lacks some. The top ten hold approximately 0.13% of the sample, which has some 2,100,000 clones, 90% to 97% seen once. Input material: naive CD4+ T cells sorted from blood. Described subset: CD45RA+ positively selected. The receptor source for this set is a man younger than 30 in good health.

This chain connects TRBV2 to TRBJ1-2; maybe TRBD1 (5 bases). The CDR3 loop spans 13 amino acids. Trimming stripped 5 bases from V and 6 bases from J, with 13 bases between. CDR1 is SNHLY, CDR2 FYNNEI, per germline. This chain's CDR3 is CASSRDGGNGYTF. The DNA of the CDR3 is TGTGCCAGCAGTCGGGACGGGGGAAATGGCTACACCTTC.

J is TRBJ2-7 and V is TRBV6-6, with D perhaps TRBD2 (6 bases). V was clipped by 2 bases and J by 0 bases, with 8 bases between them. The CDR3 extends over 14 amino acids. Germline CDR1 reads MNHNY; CDR2 reads SVGAGI (reference sequence). CDR3 in DNA: TGTGCCAGCAGTTACGCGGGACCCTCCTACGAGCAGTACTTC. Translating it yields CASSYAGPSYEQYF.

V is TRBV6-1 and J is TRBJ2-5; D is possibly TRBD2 (6 bases). The CDR3 runs to 14 residues. Germline assignment: CDR1 MNHNS and CDR2 SASEGT. V dropped 5 bases and J dropped 1 base, with 11 bases sitting between them. In nucleotides, the CDR3 is TGTGCCAGCAGTAGGGGCGGGACCCAAGAGACCCAGTACTTC. Translated: CASSRGGTQETQYF.

The chain uses TRBV18 and TRBJ2-7; 9 bases fit TRBD1. Germline trimming cut 5 bases from V and 1 base from J; bases unmatched to any gene: 9. This CDR3 spans 16 amino acids. The germline V gene encodes CDR1 KGHSH and CDR2 LQKENI. Written as DNA, the CDR3 is TGTGCCAGCTCAACAAGATGGACAGGGGAGTCCTACGAGCAGTACTTC. Translated, it gives CASSTRWTGESYEQYF.

This clone showed up just once. This chain joins TRBV9 and TRBJ2-7, with D possibly matching TRBD2 (6 bases). Deletions cut 4 bases from V and 0 bases from J, with 17 bases between. This CDR3 contains 16 residues. In germline, CDR1 is SGDLS, CDR2 YYNGEE. The CDR3 reads CASSPHGGFSSYEQYF. CDR3 sequence (DNA): TGTGCCAGCAGCCCCCACGGGGGTTTCTCCTCCTACGAGCAGTACTTC. Together with reference TRBV9 and TRBJ2-7, the CDR3 gives the full variable domain: DSGVTQTPKHLITATGQRVTLRCSPRSGDLSVYWYQQSLDQGLQFLIQYYNGEERAKGNILERFSAQQFPDLHSELNLSSLELGDSALYFCASSPHGGFSSYEQYFGPGTRLTVT.

The V call is TRBV2, the J call TRBJ2-2; perhaps TRBD1 as D (6 bases). CDR1 is SNHLY and CDR2 is FYNNEI in the germline V gene. V was clipped by 6 bases and J by 4 bases, with 21 bases between them. The CDR3 covers 17 residues. CDR3 amino acids: CASSGLTGTTFTGELFF. CDR3 coding DNA: TGTGCCAGCAGCGGTTTAACCGGGACAACTTTCACCGGGGAGCTGTTTTTT.

This chain connects TRBV29-1 to TRBJ2-7, with D unclear. Germline lookup yields CDR1 SQVTM and CDR2 ANQGSEA. Trimming left V 4 bases short and J 3 bases short, with 7 bases between. The CDR3 runs 11 residues. CDR3 in amino acids: CSVAANYEQYF. The CDR3 DNA sequence: TGCAGCGTTGCAGCGAACTACGAGCAGTACTTC.

This chain joins TRBV6-1 and TRBJ2-7; 9 nucleotides agree with TRBD2. V shed 11 bases, J shed 4 bases, and the junction held 6 bases outside the gene matches. The length of the CDR3 is 12 residues. Germline assignment: CDR1 MNHNS and CDR2 SASEGT. DNA for the CDR3: TGTGCCGCGGGGGGGGCCTGGTACGAGCAGTACTTC. Its translation is CAAGGAWYEQYF.

The chain carries TRBV7-2 and TRBJ1-5; D remains unclear. The CDR3 extends over 14 amino acids. With 1 base removed from V and 4 bases from J, the gap between germline ends came to 8 bases. Germline CDR1 is SGHTA and CDR2 is FQGNSA. The CDR3 region has the DNA TGTGCCAGCAGCTTAGGGGCAGGAAATCAGCCCCAGCATTTT. It encodes CASSLGAGNQPQHF.

This sequence joins TRBV6-5 and TRBJ2-5, with D unresolved. Deletions cut 6 bases from V and 5 bases from J, with 13 bases between. Germline V gene data show CDR1 as MNHEY and CDR2 as SVGAGI. The CDR3 totals 13 residues. The CDR3 DNA follows: TGTGCCAGCAGATACCGCAGTTGGGAGACCCAGTACTTC. It codes for CASRYRSWETQYF.

Details on this clone: The same CDR3 is also encoded by other DNA sequences in this sample. This rearrangement joins TRBV28 to TRBJ1-2; D uncertain. Trimming stripped 2 bases from V and 3 bases from J, with 4 bases between. In germline, CDR1 is MDHEN, CDR2 SYDVKM. The CDR3 loop spans 12 amino acids. CDR3 residues: CASSLRYYGYTF. In DNA, the CDR3 is TGTGCCAGCAGTTTACGATACTATGGCTACACCTTC.

The chain combines TRBV2 with TRBJ1-1, with 8 bases matching TRBD1. Trimming cost V 7 bases and J 5 bases; bases outside gene matches: 9. The CDR3 extends over 14 amino acids. Germline CDR1 is SNHLY and CDR2 is FYNNEI. CDR3 nucleotide sequence: TGTGCCAGCACCCGGACAGGGACCTTGACTGAAGCTTTCTTT. It yields the protein CASTRTGTLTEAFF.

The chain recombines TRBV5-1 with TRBJ1-1, with D perhaps matching TRBD1 (5 bases). In germline, CDR1 is SGHRS, CDR2 YFSETQ. The CDR3 sequence is 14 residues long. The ends were cut back, 5 bases at V and 2 bases at J, with 13 bases in the middle. The DNA for the CDR3 is TGCGCCAGCAGGATAACAGGACCCAACACTGAAGCTTTCTTT. Its translation: CASRITGPNTEAFF.

A remark on this clone: Other DNA sequences of this sample code for an identical CDR3. The rearrangement joins TRBV5-1 to TRBJ2-7; D remains unclear. CDR1 is SGHRS and CDR2 is YFSETQ in the germline V gene. Trimming took 0 bases from V and 3 from J, leaving 7 bases between them. The CDR3 covers 13 residues. The CDR3 nucleotides are TGCGCCAGCAGCTTGGCAGCTAGCTACGAGCAGTACTTC. This encodes CASSLAASYEQYF.

V gene TRBV7-9 combines with J gene TRBJ2-1; 8 bases are shared with TRBD2. The J segment lost 9 bases and the V segment lost 1 base, leaving 11 bases of the junction unmatched. CDR1 and CDR2 (germline): SEHNR, FQNEAQ (reference sequence). The CDR3 contains 16 residues. CDR3 nucleotide sequence: TGTGCCAGCAGCTTAGACCTTCCGGGAGGGGTGGGTGAGCAGTTCTTC. Protein: CASSLDLPGGVGEQFF.

On this clone itself: Within the sample, other DNA sequences also encode this same CDR3. This chain connects TRBV7-9 to TRBJ1-3, with D possibly matching TRBD1 (5 bases). In germline, CDR1 is SEHNR, CDR2 FQNEAQ (reference sequence). This CDR3 is 15 amino acids long. V lost 0 bases to trimming and J lost 1 base, with 7 bases between them. The DNA for the CDR3 is TGTGCCAGCAGCTTAGCCAGGGCGTCTGGAAACACCATATATTTT. Its protein product is CASSLARASGNTIYF. Variable domain in full (rest from reference TRBV7-9 and TRBJ1-3): DTGVSQNPRHKITKRGQNVTFRCDPISEHNRLYWYRQTLGQGPEFLTYFQNEAQLEKSRLLSDRFSAERPKGSFSTLEIQRTEQGDSAMYLCASSLARASGNTIYFGEGSWLTVV.

The chain couples TRBV15 to TRBJ1-6, with D maybe TRBD1 (5 bases). The CDR3 is made up of 19 amino acids. The germline gives CDR1 LNHNV, CDR2 YYDKDF (reference sequence). The V gene lost 1 base and the J gene lost 10 bases, with 26 bases spanning the gap. The CDR3 DNA is TGTGCCACCAGCAGAGTAGGAGTAGGGGAAAGGATAGTAAGATCACCCCTCCACTTT. This codes for CATSRVGVGERIVRSPLHF.

The V call is TRBV4-2, the J call TRBJ1-1; D gene ambiguous. V was pared by 1 base and J by 10 bases, with 7 bases between. Germline-derived CDR1 and CDR2 are LGHNA and YNFKEQ. CDR3 length equals 11 residues. The CDR3 coding sequence is TGTGCCAGCAGCCAAGGACCTGGAGCTTTCTTT. It is translated as CASSQGPGAFF.

This rearrangement joins TRBV6-5 to TRBJ2-7; TRBD2 agrees at 9 bases. V lost 6 bases to trimming and J lost 5 bases; unmatched junction nucleotides: 11. CDR1 and CDR2 (germline): MNHEY, SVGAGI. The CDR3 totals 15 residues. CDR3: CASSLGASGNNEQYF. The CDR3 region has the DNA TGTGCCAGCAGCTTAGGGGCTAGCGGGAACAACGAGCAGTACTTC.

The gene calls are TRBV20-1 and TRBJ2-1; 7 bases map to TRBD1. Germline CDR1 and CDR2: DFQATT and SNEGSKA (reference sequence). Trimming at V came to 1 base and at J to 14 bases, leaving 5 bases not matched to a gene. This CDR3 region has 11 residues. The CDR3 reads CSARATGKEFF. CDR3 coding DNA: TGCAGTGCTAGAGCGACAGGGAAAGAGTTCTTC.